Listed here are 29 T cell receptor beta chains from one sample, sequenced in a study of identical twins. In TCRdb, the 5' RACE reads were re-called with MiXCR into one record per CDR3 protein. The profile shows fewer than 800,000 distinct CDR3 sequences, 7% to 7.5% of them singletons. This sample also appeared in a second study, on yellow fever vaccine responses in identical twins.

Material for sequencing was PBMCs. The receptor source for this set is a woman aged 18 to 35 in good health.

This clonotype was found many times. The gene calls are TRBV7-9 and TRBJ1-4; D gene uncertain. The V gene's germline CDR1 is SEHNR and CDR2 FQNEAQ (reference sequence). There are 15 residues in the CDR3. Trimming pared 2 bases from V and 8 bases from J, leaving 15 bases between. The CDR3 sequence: CASSLWGGLGEKLFF. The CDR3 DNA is TGTGCCAGCAGCTTATGGGGTGGCCTCGGAGAAAAACTGTTTTTT. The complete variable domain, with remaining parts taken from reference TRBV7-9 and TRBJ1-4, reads DTGVSQNPRHKITKRGQNVTFRCDPISEHNRLYWYRQTLGQGPEFLTYFQNEAQLEKSRLLSDRFSAERPKGSFSTLEIQRTEQGDSAMYLCASSLWGGLGEKLFFGSGTQLSVL.

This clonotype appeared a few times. The CDR3 sequence is CASSFPGTANTDTQYF. CDR3 DNA sequence: TGTGCCAGCAGTTTCCCCGGGACAGCCAATACAGATACGCAGTATTTT. This sequence joins TRBV28 and TRBJ2-3; 7 nucleotides line up with TRBD1. The junction had 9 bases not matched to a gene; V was cut back by 3 bases and J by 3 bases. The V gene's germline CDR1 is MDHEN and CDR2 SYDVKM. This CDR3 spans 16 amino acids.

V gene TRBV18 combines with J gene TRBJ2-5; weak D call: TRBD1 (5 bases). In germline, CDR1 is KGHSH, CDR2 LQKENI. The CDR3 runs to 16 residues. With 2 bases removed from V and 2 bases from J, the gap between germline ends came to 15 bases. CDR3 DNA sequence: TGTGCCAGCTCACCAATTTTCGGACAATGGCAAGAGACCCAGTACTTC. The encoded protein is CASSPIFGQWQETQYF.

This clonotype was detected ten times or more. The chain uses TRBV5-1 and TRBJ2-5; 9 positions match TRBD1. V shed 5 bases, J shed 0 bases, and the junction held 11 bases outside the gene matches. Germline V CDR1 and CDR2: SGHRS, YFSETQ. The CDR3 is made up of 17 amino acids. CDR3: CASRVGDRDPYQETQYF. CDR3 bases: TGCGCCAGCAGGGTTGGGGACAGGGACCCTTACCAAGAGACCCAGTACTTC.

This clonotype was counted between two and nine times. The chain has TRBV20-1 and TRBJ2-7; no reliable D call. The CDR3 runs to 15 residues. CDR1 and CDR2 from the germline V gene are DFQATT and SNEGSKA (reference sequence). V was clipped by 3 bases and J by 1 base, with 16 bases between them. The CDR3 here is CSASRTEPRSYEQYF. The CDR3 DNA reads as TGCAGTGCTAGTAGGACCGAACCCCGATCCTACGAGCAGTACTTC.

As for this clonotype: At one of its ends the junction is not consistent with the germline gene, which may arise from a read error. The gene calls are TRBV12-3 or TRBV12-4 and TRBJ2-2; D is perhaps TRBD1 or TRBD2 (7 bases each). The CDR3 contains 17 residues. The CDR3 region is CASSPPGGGVNTGGLFF. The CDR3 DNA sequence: TGTGCCAGCAGTCCCCCAGGGGGGGGTGTGAACACCGGGGGGCTGTTTTTT.

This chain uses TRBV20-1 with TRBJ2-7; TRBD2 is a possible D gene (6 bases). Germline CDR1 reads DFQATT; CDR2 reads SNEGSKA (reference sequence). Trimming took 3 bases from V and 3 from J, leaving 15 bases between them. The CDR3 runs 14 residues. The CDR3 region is CSARLGTEIYEQYV. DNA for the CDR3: TGCAGTGCTAGGCTAGGGACTGAAATCTACGAGCAGTACGTC.

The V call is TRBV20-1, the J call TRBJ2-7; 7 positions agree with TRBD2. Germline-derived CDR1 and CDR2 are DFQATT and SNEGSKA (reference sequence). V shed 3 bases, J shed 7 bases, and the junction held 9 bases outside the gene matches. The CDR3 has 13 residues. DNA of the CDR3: TGCAGTGCTAGTTCGGGAGGTAGATGGGAGCAGTACGTC. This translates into CSASSGGRWEQYV.

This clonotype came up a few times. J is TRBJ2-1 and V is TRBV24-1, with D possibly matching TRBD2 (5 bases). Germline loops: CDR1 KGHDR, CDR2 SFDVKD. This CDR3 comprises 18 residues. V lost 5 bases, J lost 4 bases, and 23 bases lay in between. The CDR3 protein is CATSAGEARLMPYNEQFF. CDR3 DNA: TGTGCCACCAGTGCCGGTGAAGCCAGACTAATGCCTTACAATGAGCAGTTCTTC.

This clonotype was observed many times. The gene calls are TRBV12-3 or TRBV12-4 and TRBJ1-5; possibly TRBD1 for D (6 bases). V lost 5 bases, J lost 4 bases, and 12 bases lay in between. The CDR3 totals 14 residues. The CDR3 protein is CASSIRTVNQPQHF. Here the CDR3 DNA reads TGTGCCAGCAGTATCCGGACAGTAAATCAGCCCCAGCATTTT.

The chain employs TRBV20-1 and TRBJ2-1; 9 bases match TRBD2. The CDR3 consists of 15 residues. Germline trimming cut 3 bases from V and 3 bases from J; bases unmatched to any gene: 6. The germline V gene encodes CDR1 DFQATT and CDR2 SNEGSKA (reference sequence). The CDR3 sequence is CSASVAGVGYNEQFF. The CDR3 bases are TGCAGTGCTAGTGTAGCGGGAGTCGGCTACAATGAGCAGTTCTTC.

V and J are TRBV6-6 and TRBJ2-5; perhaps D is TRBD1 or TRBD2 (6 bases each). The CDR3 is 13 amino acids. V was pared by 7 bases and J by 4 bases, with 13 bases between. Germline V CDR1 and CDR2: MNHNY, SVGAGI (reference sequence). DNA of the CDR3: TGTGCCAGCAAATTGGGGGGCGGAGAGACCCAGTACTTC. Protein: CASKLGGGETQYF.

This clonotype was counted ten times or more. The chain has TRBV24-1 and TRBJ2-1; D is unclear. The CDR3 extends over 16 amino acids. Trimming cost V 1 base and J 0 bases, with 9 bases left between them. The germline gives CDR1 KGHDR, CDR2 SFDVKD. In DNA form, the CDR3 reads TGTGCCACCAGTGATTTCGGGCTAAGCTCCTACAATGAGCAGTTCTTC. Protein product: CATSDFGLSSYNEQFF.

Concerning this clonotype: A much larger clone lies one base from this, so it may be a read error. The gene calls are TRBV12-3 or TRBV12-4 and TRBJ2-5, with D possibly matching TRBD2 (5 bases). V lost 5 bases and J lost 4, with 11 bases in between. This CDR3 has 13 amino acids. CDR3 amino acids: CASSRDNGETQYF. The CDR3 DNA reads TGTGCCAGCAGTCGGGATAACGGAGAGACCCAGTACTTC.

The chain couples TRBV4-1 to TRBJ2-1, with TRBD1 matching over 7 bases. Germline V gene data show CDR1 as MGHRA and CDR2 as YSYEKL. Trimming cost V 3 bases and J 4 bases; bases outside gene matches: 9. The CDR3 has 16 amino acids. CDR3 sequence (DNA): TGCGCCAGCAGCCAGCGGACAGGCAATTTGTACAATGAGCAGTTCTTC. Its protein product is CASSQRTGNLYNEQFF.

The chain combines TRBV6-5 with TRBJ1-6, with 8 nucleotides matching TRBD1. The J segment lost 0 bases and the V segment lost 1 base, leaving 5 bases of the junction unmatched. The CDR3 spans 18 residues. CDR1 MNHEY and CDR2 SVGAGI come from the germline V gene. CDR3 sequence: CASSYLNRGSSYNSPLHF. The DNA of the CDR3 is TGTGCCAGCAGTTACTTAAACAGGGGGAGCTCCTATAATTCACCCCTCCACTTT.

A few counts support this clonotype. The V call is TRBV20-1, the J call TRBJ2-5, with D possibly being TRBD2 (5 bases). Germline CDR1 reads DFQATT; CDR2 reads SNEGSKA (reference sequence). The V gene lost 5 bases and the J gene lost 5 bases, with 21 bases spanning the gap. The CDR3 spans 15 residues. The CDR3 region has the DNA TGCAGTGCTCCGGACCCAACTAGAATCGGGGAGACCCAGTACTTC. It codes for CSAPDPTRIGETQYF.

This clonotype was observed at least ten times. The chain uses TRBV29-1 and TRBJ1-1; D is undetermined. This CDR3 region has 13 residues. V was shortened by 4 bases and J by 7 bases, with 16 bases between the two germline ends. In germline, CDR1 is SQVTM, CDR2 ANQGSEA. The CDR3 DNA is TGCAGCGTTGTCGTGGGTGGGAACGGTGAAGCTTTCTTT. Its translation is CSVVVGGNGEAFF.

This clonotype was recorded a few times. The chain's CDR3 is CASSLSEGIEQYF. The DNA of the CDR3 is TGTGCCAGCAGTTTATCAGAGGGAATCGAGCAGTATTTT. V is TRBV28 and J is TRBJ2-3; D might be TRBD2 (5 bases). Germline V lookup: CDR1 MDHEN, CDR2 SYDVKM. V was cut by 1 base and J by 11 bases, with 13 bases left in between. The CDR3 spans 13 residues. The whole variable domain, filled in from reference TRBV28 and TRBJ2-3, reads DVKVTQSSRYLVKRTGEKVFLECVQDMDHENMFWYRQDPGLGLRLIYFSYDVKMKEKGDIPEGYSVSREKKERFSLILESASTNQTSMYLCASSLSEGIEQYFGPGTRLTVL.

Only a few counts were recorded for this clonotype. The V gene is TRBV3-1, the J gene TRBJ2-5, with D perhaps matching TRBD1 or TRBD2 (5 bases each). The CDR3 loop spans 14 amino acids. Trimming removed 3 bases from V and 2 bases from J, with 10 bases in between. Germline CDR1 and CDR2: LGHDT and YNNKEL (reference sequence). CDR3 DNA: TGTGCCAGCAGCCAGGGTTGGGGGCAAGAGACCCAGTACTTC. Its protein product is CASSQGWGQETQYF.

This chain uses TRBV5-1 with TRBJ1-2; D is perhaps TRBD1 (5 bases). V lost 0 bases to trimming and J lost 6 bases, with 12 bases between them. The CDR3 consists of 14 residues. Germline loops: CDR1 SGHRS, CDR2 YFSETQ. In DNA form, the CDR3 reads TGCGCCAGCAGCTTGGAGCCCGGGACGGATGGCTACACCTTC. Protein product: CASSLEPGTDGYTF.

This CDR3 is CASSVQGSRSPLHF. CDR3 DNA sequence: TGTGCCAGTAGTGTTCAGGGTTCTCGGTCACCCCTCCACTTT. J is TRBJ1-6 and V is TRBV19, with D possibly matching TRBD1 (5 bases). Germline lookup yields CDR1 LNHDA and CDR2 SQIVND (reference sequence). This CDR3 region has 14 residues. The V gene lost 5 bases and the J gene lost 10 bases, with 15 bases spanning the gap. The whole variable domain, filled in from reference TRBV19 and TRBJ1-6, reads DGGITQSPKYLFRKEGQNVTLSCEQNLNHDAMYWYRQDPGQGLRLIYYSQIVNDFQKGDIAEGYSVSREKKESFPLTVTSAQKNPTAFYLCASSVQGSRSPLHFGNGTRLTVT.

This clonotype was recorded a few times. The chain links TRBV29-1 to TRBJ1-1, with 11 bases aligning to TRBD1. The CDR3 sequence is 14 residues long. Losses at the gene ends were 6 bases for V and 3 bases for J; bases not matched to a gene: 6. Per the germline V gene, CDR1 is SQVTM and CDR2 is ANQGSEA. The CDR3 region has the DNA TGCAGCGTCGGACAGGGGGCAGGGTACACTGAAGCTTTCTTT. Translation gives CSVGQGAGYTEAFF. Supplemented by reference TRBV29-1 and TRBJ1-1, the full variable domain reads SAVISQKPSRDICQRGTSLTIQCQVDSQVTMMFWYRQQPGQSLTLIATANQGSEATYESGFVIDKFPISRPNLTFSTLTVSNMSPEDSSIYLCSVGQGAGYTEAFFGQGTRLTVV.

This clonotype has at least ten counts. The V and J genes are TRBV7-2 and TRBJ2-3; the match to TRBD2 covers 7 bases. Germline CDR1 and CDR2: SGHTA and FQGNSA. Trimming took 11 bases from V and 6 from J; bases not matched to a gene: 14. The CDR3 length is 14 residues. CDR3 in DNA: TGTGCCGGTCGCTTGGCGGGAGAATACGATACGCAGTATTTT. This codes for CAGRLAGEYDTQYF.

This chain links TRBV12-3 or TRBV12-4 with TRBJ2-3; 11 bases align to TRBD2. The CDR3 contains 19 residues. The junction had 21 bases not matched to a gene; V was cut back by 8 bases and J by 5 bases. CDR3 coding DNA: TGTGCCAGCTGTTCCGATATTCCCCATAGCGGGGGGGCCATAGATACGCAGTATTTT. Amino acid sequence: CASCSDIPHSGGAIDTQYF.

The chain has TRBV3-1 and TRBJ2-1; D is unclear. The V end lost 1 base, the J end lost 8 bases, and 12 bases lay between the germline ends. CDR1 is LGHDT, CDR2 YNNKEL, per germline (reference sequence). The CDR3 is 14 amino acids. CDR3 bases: TGTGCCAGCAGCCAAGGGGTGTTACTTTATGAGCAGTTCTTC. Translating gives CASSQGVLLYEQFF.

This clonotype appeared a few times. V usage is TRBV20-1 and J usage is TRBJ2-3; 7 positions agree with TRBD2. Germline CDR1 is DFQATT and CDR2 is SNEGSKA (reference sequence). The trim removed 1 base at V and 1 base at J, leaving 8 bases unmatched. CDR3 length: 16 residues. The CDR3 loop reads CSARAAGGDGTDTQYF. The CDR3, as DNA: TGCAGTGCTAGAGCAGCTGGGGGGGATGGCACAGATACGCAGTATTTT.

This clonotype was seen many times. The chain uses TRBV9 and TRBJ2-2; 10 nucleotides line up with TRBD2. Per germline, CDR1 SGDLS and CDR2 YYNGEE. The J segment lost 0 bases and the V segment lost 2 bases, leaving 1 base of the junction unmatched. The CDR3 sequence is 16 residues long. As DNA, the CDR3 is TGTGCCAGCAGCGTCGGACTAGCGGCGAACACCGGGGAGCTGTTTTTT. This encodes CASSVGLAANTGELFF. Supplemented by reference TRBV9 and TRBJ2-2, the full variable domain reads DSGVTQTPKHLITATGQRVTLRCSPRSGDLSVYWYQQSLDQGLQFLIQYYNGEERAKGNILERFSAQQFPDLHSELNLSSLELGDSALYFCASSVGLAANTGELFFGEGSRLTVL.

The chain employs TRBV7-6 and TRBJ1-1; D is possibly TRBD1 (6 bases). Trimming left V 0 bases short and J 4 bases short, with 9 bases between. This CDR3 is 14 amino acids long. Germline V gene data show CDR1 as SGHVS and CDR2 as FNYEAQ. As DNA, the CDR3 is TGTGCCAGCAGCTTAGCAAAAGGGGGCACTGAAGCTTTCTTT. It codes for CASSLAKGGTEAFF.